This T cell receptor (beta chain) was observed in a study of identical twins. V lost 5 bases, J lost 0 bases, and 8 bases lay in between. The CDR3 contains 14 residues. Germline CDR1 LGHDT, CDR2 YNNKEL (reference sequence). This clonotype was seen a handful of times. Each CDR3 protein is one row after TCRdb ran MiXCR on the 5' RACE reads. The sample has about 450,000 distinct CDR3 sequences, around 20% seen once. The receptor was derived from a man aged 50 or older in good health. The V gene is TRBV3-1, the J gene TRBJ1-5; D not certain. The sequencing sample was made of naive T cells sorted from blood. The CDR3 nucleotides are TGTGCCAGCAGCTCATACAGTAGCAATCAGCCCCAGCATTTT. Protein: CASSSYSSNQPQHF.